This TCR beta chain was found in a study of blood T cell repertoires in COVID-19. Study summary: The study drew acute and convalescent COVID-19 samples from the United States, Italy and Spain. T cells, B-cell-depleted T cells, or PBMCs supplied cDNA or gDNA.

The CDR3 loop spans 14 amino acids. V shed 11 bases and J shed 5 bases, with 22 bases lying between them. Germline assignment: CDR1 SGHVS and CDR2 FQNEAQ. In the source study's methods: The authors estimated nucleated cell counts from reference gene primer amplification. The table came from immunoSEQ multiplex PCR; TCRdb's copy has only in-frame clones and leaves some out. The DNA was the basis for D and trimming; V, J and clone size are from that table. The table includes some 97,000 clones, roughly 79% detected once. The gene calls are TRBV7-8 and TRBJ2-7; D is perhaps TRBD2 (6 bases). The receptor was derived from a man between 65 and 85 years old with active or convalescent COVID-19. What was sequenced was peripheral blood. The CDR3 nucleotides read TGTGCCGTTTTAGAGGAGAGGGGAGGCGACGAGCAGTACTTC. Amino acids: CAVLEERGGDEQYF.